Each of the 10 T cell receptor beta chains below was sequenced from the same sample in a study of shared clonotypes between healthy human individuals (dated by TCRdb to the early 2020s). Libraries were made using the immunoSEQ multiplex PCR assay. The clones in this table, taken by TCRdb from immuneACCESS, are in-frame only. Not every clone is retained; where verified, under half of the shortfall comes from an unresolved V gene, and the cause of the rest is unknown. The sample table holds approximately 840,000 clones, of which approximately 96% were seen once. About 0.25% of the sample is taken by the ten largest. CD8 naive samples were CD45RO-negative cells positively selected for CCR7, giving a CD45RA+CCR7+ population that excluded TemRA cells. The sample was naive CD8+ T cells sorted from blood. In the paper's terms, the cell subset or site label means: CD45RA+CCR7+. Receptors originate from a man aged 25 to 40 in good health.

Notes on this clone: In the same sample, other DNA sequences code for this CDR3. The gene calls are TRBV9 and TRBJ1-3; no clear D gene. V gave up 5 bases and J gave up 4 bases, with 4 bases separating them. Germline V gene sequence: CDR1 SGDLS, CDR2 YYNGEE. The CDR3 is 11 residues long. The CDR3 loop is CASRTGNTIYF. In DNA, the CDR3 is TGTGCCAGCAGGACCGGAAACACCATATATTTT.

In DNA, the CDR3 is TGTGCCAGCAGCTTAAGGGGGGACTACACTGAAGCTTTCTTT. The encoded protein is CASSLRGDYTEAFF. This chain connects TRBV11-3 to TRBJ1-1, with TRBD1 as a possible D gene (6 bases). Trimming shortened V by 2 bases and J by 3 bases, and 10 bases separated the two germline ends. The CDR3 extends over 14 amino acids. Germline V gene lookup returns CDR1 SGHNT and CDR2 YENEEA.

About this clone: At one boundary the junction diverges from the germline segment, which might be a read error. This sequence joins TRBV5-1 and TRBJ2-3, with TRBD1 as a possible D gene (6 bases). CDR3 length: 17 residues. Germline CDR1 is SGHRS and CDR2 is YFSETQ. The CDR3 coding sequence is TGCGCCAGCAGTTTGGACAGCTCAACCCATAGCACAGATACGCAGTATTTT. Its protein is CASSLDSSTHSTDTQYF.

The chain links TRBV7-2 to TRBJ2-7; D is unresolved. V gave up 5 bases and J gave up 0 bases, with 14 bases separating them. This CDR3 region has 15 residues. Germline V gene lookup returns CDR1 SGHTA and CDR2 FQGNSA. The chain's CDR3 is CASSGRTASSYEQYF. In DNA, the CDR3 is TGTGCCAGCAGCGGCCGGACGGCTAGCTCCTACGAGCAGTACTTC.

The chain links TRBV5-1 to TRBJ2-1; D may be TRBD1 (5 bases). The V gene's germline CDR1 is SGHRS and CDR2 YFSETQ. This CDR3 is built from 14 residues. V gave up 2 bases and J gave up 4 bases, with 10 bases separating them. CDR3 bases: TGCGCCAGCAGCTTTTCAGGACAATACAATGAGCAGTTCTTC. It specifies CASSFSGQYNEQFF.

For the CDR3, the DNA is TGCGCCAGCAGCCAGTCTAGCGGGAGCTCCTACAATGAGCAGTTCTTC. It specifies CASSQSSGSSYNEQFF. The chain employs TRBV4-3 and TRBJ2-1, with 10 positions matching TRBD2. Germline V lookup: CDR1 LGHNA, CDR2 YSLEER. V shed 3 bases, J shed 0 bases, and the junction held 2 bases outside the gene matches. CDR3 length: 16 amino acids.

The rearrangement links TRBV2 to TRBJ2-7; 10 bases line up with TRBD1. This CDR3 spans 15 amino acids. CDR1 and CDR2 (germline): SNHLY, FYNNEI. V lost 6 bases and J lost 7; bases outside the gene matches: 12. In DNA, the CDR3 is TGTGCCAGCAGGGAAAAGCGGGACAGGGGACCAGAGCAGTACTTC. It translates to CASREKRDRGPEQYF.

This clone appeared a few times. The chain is built from TRBV6-1 and TRBJ2-4; D is uncertain. CDR1 is MNHNS and CDR2 is SASEGT in the germline V gene. V dropped 10 bases and J dropped 8 bases, with 18 bases sitting between them. The CDR3 is made up of 13 amino acids. Written as DNA, the CDR3 is TGTGCCACAGCTGACCCGCGAAGAGACATTCAGTACTTC. It translates to CATADPRRDIQYF.

The chain is built from TRBV19 and TRBJ2-7, with D possibly being TRBD1 (5 bases). From germline, CDR1 is LNHDA and CDR2 SQIVND (reference sequence). This CDR3 contains 14 residues. Trimming took 3 bases from V and 2 from J, leaving 11 bases between them. CDR3 region: CASSMGQRTYEQYF. The CDR3 DNA is TGTGCCAGTAGTATGGGGCAGCGAACCTACGAGCAGTACTTC.

A single count supports this clone. This chain connects TRBV9 to TRBJ2-5; 10 bases map to TRBD2. CDR1 is SGDLS and CDR2 is YYNGEE in the germline V gene. J was trimmed by 5 bases and V by 5 bases; bases with no gene match: 6. The CDR3 is 14 residues long. CDR3 sequence reads: CASSIAGGKETQYF. Written as DNA, the CDR3 is TGTGCCAGCAGTATAGCGGGAGGAAAGGAGACCCAGTACTTC.